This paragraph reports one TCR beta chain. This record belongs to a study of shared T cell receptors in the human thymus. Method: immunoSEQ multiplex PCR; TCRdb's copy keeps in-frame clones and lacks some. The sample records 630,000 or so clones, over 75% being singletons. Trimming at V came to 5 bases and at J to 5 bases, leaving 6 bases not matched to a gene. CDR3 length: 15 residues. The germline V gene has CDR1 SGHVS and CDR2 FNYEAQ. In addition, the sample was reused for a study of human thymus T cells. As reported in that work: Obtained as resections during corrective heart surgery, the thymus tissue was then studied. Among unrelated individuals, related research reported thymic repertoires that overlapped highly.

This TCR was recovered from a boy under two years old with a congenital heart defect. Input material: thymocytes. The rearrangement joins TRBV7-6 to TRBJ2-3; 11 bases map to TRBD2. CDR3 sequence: CASSLLAGVRDTQYF. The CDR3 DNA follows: TGTGCCAGCAGCCTACTAGCGGGAGTACGAGATACGCAGTATTTT.